This TCR beta chain originates from a study of T-cell memory formation after mild COVID-19. Whole-study results and caveats: CD8+ contracting clones occupied EMRA, while CD4+ ones occupied mainly CM and EM.

Germline-derived CDR1 and CDR2 are KGHDR and SFDVKD. Trimming took off 5 bases at V and 2 bases at J, with 11 bases between the two ends. The CDR3 has 14 residues. TCRdb reprocessed the 5' RACE reads with MiXCR, giving one entry per CDR3 protein. The sample consists of about 160,000 distinct CDR3 sequences, around 30% of them appearing once. About this clonotype: The antigen is not known.

The sample comprised PBMCs or a T cell subset sorted from them (not recorded which). The receptor was isolated from an adult woman who had mild COVID-19 (a few samples of this study predate the infection). Cell type and time point are not known. The chain carries TRBV24-1 and TRBJ1-2; D not resolved. CDR3 amino acids: CATSGHGPNYGYTF. For the CDR3, the DNA is TGTGCCACCAGTGGACACGGCCCGAACTATGGCTACACCTTC.